The clone carrying this TCR beta chain was recorded at least ten times. Time point of the sample: after trial treatment. Treatment described: LDRT plus nivolumab, ipilimumab, low-dose cyclophosphamide and aspirin (RACIN trial). Donors were dosed with nivolumab and ipilimumab; they also received aspirin, low-dose cyclophosphamide and low-dose radiotherapy. Eligibility was restricted to patients presenting with advanced solid tumors that lacked tumor-infiltrating lymphocytes. These data originate in a study of low-dose radiotherapy and immunotherapy resistance in tumors. Study context: Treatment of Cohort 1 consisted of 0.5 Gy per fraction every 2 weeks, adding up to 6.5 Gy. Nivolumab was given to patients as a 240 mg flat dose every two weeks, and ipilimumab at 1 mg/kg every six weeks. Both were delivered intravenously.

Gene-specific TRAV and TRBV primers were used for first-strand cDNA, covering alpha and beta chains. Over about 19 PCR cycles, TCRs were amplified from a constant-region primer and V-primer adapter. TCRdb fed the reads into MiXCR, producing one record per CDR3 protein. This table has approximately 45,000 distinct CDR3 sequences, 25% to 30% appearing once. V lost 8 bases and J 4 bases, leaving 20 bases between the germline ends. CDR3 length: 15 residues. Sequencing was performed on PBMCs, taken after low-dose radiotherapy plus immunotherapy. The sequence derives from a male donor with prostate cancer. The chain combines TRBV12-3 or TRBV12-4 with TRBJ1-1; possibly TRBD1 for D (6 bases). In DNA, the CDR3 is TGTGCCAGCCGAGAGGGGGGAAGGTCTTTCACTGAAGCTTTCTTT. Translated, it gives CASREGGRSFTEAFF.